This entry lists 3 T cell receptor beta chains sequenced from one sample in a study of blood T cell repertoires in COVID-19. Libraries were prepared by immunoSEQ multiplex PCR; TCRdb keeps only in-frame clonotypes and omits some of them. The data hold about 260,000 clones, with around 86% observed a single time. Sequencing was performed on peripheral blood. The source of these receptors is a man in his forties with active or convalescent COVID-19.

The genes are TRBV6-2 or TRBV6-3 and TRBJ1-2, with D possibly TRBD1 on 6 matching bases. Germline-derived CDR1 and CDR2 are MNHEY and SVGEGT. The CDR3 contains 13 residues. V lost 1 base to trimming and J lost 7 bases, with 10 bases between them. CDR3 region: CASSYLGGSGYTF. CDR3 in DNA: TGTGCCAGCAGTTACTTAGGGGGATCTGGCTACACCTTC.

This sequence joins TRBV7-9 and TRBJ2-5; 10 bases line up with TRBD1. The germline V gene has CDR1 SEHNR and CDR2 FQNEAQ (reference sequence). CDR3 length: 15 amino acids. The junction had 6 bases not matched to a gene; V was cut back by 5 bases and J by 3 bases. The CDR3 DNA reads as TGTGCCAGCAGCCCCCGGACAGGGGGAGAAGAGACCCAGTACTTC. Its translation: CASSPRTGGEETQYF.

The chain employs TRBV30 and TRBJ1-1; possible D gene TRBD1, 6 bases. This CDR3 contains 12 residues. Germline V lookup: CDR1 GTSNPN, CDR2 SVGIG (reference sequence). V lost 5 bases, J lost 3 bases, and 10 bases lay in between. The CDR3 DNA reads TGTGCCTGGTCTAGACAGGACACTGAAGCTTTCTTT. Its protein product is CAWSRQDTEAFF.